The source of this T cell receptor (beta chain) is a study of T cells in Graves' hyperthyroidism and ophthalmopathy. It was RNA transcripts that yielded the amplified TCR beta CDR3 regions. Using the HTBI primer set, a first-round RT-PCR was run on the TCR CDR3. TCRdb reprocessed the multiplex PCR reads with MiXCR, giving one entry per CDR3 protein. The top ten clones hold about a quarter of a sample with 270,000 or so distinct CDR3 sequences, 25% to 30% of them seen once. Losses at the gene ends were 1 base for V and 6 bases for J; bases not matched to a gene: 8. Germline V gene lookup returns CDR1 DFQATT and CDR2 SNEGSKA (reference sequence). CDR3 length equals 14 residues. At least ten counts were recorded for this clonotype.

The rearrangement uses TRBV20-1 and TRBJ1-2, with 7 bases identical to TRBD1. The receptor's source is a man aged 40-49 years with Graves' hyperthyroidism that later progressed to Graves' ophthalmopathy. The specimen was blood. The chain's CDR3 is CSARVSTGRDGYTF. CDR3 DNA: TGCAGTGCTAGAGTTTCGACAGGGCGGGATGGCTACACCTTC.